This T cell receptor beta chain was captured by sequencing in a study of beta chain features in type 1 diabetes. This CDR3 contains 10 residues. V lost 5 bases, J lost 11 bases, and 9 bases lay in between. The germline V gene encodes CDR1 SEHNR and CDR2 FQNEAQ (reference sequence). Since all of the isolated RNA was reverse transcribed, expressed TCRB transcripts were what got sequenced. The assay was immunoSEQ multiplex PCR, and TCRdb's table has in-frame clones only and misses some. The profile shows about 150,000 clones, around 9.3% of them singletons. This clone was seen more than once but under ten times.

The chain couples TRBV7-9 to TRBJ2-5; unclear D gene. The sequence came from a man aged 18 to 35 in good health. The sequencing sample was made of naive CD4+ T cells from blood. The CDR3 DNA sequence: TGTGCCAGCAGCCTTCAAGAGCAGTACTTC. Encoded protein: CASSLQEQYF.